Listed below are T cell receptor beta chains from one sample, sequenced in a study of blood T cells in healthy people across ages. One entry per CDR3 protein results from TCRdb running MiXCR on the 5' RACE reads. The table has some 1,500,000 distinct CDR3 sequences, roughly 43% seen once. The specimen sequenced was blood. The origin of the receptors is a woman aged 18-30 years in good health. CDR3s include the opening cysteine and the closing phenylalanine or tryptophan. A D gene is named only where the DNA matches it firmly. For some rows the clone size is stated as once, few or many, or as a class when expanded; others skip it.

cdr3_nt cdr3_aa v_call clone_size cdr3_length j_call d_call
TGTGCCAGCAGTTCCCGGGATGGAGAAAAACTGTTTTTT CASSSRDGEKLFF TRBV7-9 few 13 TRBJ1-4 NA
TGTGCCAGCAGTGAAGGAGGCTGGTACGAGCAGTTCTTC CASSEGGWYEQFF TRBV2 NA 13 TRBJ2-1 NA
TGCGCCGGCAGCCAAGATATGACTAGCGGGGCCCCCTACTTC CAGSQDMTSGAPYF TRBV4-1 NA 14 TRBJ2-5 TRBD2
TGTGCCAGCAGTCCCCCTAGCGGGAAGTACAATGAGCAGTTCTTC CASSPPSGKYNEQFF TRBV2 few 15 TRBJ2-1 TRBD2
TGCGCCAGCAGCCAAGATTTTGCAGGGCCCAATGAGCAGTACTTC CASSQDFAGPNEQYF TRBV4-3 NA 15 TRBJ2-5 NA
TGTGCCAGCAGTACCAGCGGGGCCCTTAACTATGGCTACACCTTC CASSTSGALNYGYTF TRBV27 NA 15 TRBJ1-2 NA
TGTGCCAGCAGTTCGGGACAGGGGGTGAATGAGCAGTTCTTC CASSSGQGVNEQFF TRBV6-5 many 14 TRBJ2-1 TRBD1
TGTGCCAGCAGTCCCTTTGCGGGGGGATTGAACGAGCAGTACTTC CASSPFAGGLNEQYF TRBV2 NA 15 TRBJ2-7 TRBD2
TGTGCCAGCAGCTTGCTTAGCGGGAGCGGGGATACGCAGTATTTT CASSLLSGSGDTQYF TRBV5-6 NA 15 TRBJ2-3 TRBD2
TGTGCCAGCAGTGGCCCCCAGGCAGGGAGACCCTACGAGCAGTACTTC CASSGPQAGRPYEQYF TRBV28 NA 16 TRBJ2-7 NA
TGTGCCAGCAATCACCACACTGAAGCTTTCTTT CASNHHTEAFF TRBV12-3/TRBV12-4 NA 11 TRBJ1-1 NA
TGTGCCAGCAGCGTAGAGGCGGACAGCTCCTACAATGAGCAGTTCTTC CASSVEADSSYNEQFF TRBV9 few 16 TRBJ2-1 NA
TGTGCCAGCAGTTCGCAGGGTTGGAACACTGAAGCTTTCTTT CASSSQGWNTEAFF TRBV12-3/TRBV12-4 NA 14 TRBJ1-1 NA
TGTGCCAGCAGTAAGGACAGGGCAGATACGCAGTATTTT CASSKDRADTQYF TRBV6-5 few 13 TRBJ2-3 TRBD1
TGTGCCATCAGTGAGAGGCTAGCGGGAGATACATCCTACAATGAGCAGTTCTTC CAISERLAGDTSYNEQFF TRBV10-3 few 18 TRBJ2-1 TRBD2
TGTGCCAGCAGAGTCTCCTTTGCTTTGGCGTTCGAGCAGTACTTC CASRVSFALAFEQYF TRBV27 few 15 TRBJ2-7 NA
TGTGCCAGCGGCCGAGCGGTTACCTACAATGAGCAGTTCTTC CASGRAVTYNEQFF TRBV13 NA 14 TRBJ2-1 NA
TGTGCCAGCAGCCCCGAAGGGGACTACTACAATGAGCAGTTCTTC CASSPEGDYYNEQFF TRBV9 once 15 TRBJ2-1 TRBD2
TGTGCCTGCAGCTCCCGGGGTAGCGGCTCTAAAAACATTCAGTACTTC CACSSRGSGSKNIQYF TRBV9 NA 16 TRBJ2-4 NA
TGTGCCAGCAGTGCGCTAGGGACAGCCTACGAGCAGTACTTC CASSALGTAYEQYF TRBV25-1 few 14 TRBJ2-7 TRBD1